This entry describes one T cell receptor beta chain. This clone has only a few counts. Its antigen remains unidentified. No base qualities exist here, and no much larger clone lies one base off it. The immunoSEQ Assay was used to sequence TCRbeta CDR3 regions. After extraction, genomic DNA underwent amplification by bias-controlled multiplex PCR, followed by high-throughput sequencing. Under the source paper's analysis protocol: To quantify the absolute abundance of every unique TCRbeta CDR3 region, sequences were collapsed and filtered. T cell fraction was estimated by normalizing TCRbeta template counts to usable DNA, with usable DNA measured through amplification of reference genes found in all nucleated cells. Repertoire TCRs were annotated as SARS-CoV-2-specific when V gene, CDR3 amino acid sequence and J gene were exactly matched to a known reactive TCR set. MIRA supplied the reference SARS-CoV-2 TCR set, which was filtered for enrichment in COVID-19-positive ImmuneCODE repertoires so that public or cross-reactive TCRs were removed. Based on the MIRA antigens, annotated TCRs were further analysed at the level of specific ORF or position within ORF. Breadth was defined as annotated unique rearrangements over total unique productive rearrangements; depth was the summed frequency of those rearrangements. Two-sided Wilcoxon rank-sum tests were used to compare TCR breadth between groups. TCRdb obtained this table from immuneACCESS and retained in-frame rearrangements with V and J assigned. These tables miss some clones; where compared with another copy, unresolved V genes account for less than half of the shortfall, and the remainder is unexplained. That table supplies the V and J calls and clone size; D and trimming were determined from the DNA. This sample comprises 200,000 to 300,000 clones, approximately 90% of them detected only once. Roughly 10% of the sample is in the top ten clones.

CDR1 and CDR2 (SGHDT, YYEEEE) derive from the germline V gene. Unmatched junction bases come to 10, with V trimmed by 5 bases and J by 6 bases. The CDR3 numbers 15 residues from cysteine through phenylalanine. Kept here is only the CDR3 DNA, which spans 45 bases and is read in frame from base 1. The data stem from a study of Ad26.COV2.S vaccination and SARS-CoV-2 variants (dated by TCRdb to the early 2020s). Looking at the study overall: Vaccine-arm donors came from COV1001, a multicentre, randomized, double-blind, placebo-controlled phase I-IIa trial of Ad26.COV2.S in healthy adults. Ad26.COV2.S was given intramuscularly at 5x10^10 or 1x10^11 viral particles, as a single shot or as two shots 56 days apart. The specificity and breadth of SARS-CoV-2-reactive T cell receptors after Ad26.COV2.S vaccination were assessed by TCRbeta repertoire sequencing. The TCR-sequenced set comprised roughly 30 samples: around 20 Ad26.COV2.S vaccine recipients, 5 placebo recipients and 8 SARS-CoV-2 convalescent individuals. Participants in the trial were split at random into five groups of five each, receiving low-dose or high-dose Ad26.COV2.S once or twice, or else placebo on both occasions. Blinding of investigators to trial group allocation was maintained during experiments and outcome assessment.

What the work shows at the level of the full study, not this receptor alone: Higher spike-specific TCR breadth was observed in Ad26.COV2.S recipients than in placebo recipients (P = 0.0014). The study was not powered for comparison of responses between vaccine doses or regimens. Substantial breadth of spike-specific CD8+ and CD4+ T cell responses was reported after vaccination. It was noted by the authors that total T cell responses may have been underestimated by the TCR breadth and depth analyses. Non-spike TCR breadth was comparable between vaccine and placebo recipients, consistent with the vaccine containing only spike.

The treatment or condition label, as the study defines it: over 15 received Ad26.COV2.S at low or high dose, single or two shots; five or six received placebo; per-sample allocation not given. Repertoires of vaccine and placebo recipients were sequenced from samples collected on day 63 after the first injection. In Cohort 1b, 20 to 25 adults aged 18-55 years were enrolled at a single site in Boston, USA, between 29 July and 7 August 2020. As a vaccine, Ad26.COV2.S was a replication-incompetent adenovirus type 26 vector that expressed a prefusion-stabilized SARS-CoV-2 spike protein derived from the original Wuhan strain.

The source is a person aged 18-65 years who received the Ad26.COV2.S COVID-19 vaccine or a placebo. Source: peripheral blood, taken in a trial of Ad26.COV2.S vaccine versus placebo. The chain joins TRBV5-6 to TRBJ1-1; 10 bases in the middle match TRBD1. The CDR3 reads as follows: CASSLTGTGESEAFF. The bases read TGTGCCAGCAGTTTGACCGGGACAGGGGAATCTGAAGCTTTCTTT.